What follows are 12 T cell receptor beta chains derived from one specimen sequenced in a study of shared clonotypes between healthy human individuals. TCRdb's table, derived via immunoSEQ multiplex PCR, lists solely in-frame clones and lacks some. The data show approximately 640,000 clones, 90% seen once. The sample consisted of memory CD8+ T cells from PBMCs. Regarding subset: CD45RO+ cells pooled with CCR7-negative TemRA cells. The receptor source for this set is a man aged 18 to 29 in good health. Some clones in this sample may be carry-over from other donors' samples.

This clone was recorded only once. This chain connects TRBV7-8 to TRBJ2-7, with 7 bases aligning to TRBD2. Germline trimming cut 1 base from V and 6 bases from J; bases unmatched to any gene: 6. The CDR3 covers 14 residues. The germline CDR1 and CDR2 sequences are SGHVS and FQNEAQ. This CDR3 reads CASSLGASGLEQYF. CDR3 coding DNA: TGTGCCAGCAGCTTAGGGGCTAGCGGTCTCGAGCAGTACTTC. Combining the CDR3 with reference TRBV7-8 and TRBJ2-7 gives the whole variable domain GAGVSQSPRYKVAKRGQDVALRCDPISGHVSLFWYQQALGQGPEFLTYFQNEAQLDKSGLPSDRFFAERPEGSVSTLKIQRTQQEDSAVYLCASSLGASGLEQYFGPGTRLTVT.

V and J are TRBV11-3 and TRBJ2-6; TRBD1 matches 7 bases. This CDR3 is built from 16 residues. Unmatched junction bases numbered 2, after V lost 3 bases and J lost 0 bases. Germline assignment: CDR1 SGHNT and CDR2 YENEEA. CDR3 bases: TGTGCCAGCAGCTTTTCAGGGGGCTCTGGGGCCAACGTCCTGACTTTC. Translated: CASSFSGGSGANVLTF. The variable domain in full, completed from reference TRBV11-3 and TRBJ2-6, reads EAGVVQSPRYKIIEKKQPVAFWCNPISGHNTLYWYLQNLGQGPELLIRYENEEAVDDSQLPKDRFSAERLKGVDSTLKIQPAELGDSAVYLCASSFSGGSGANVLTFGAGSRLTVL.

This clone has only a few counts. V usage is TRBV6-1 and J usage is TRBJ1-4; no definite D call. Germline V gene sequence: CDR1 MNHNS, CDR2 SASEGT. Trimming removed 4 bases at V and 2 bases at J, with 14 bases between. The CDR3 consists of 16 residues. Here the CDR3 reads CASSAFPRATNEKLFF. CDR3 DNA: TGTGCCAGCAGTGCATTTCCAAGGGCGACTAATGAAAAACTGTTTTTT.

CDR3 loop: CASSHQNRGPTDTQYF. The CDR3 nucleotides are TGTGCCAGCAGCCATCAGAACAGGGGACCGACAGATACGCAGTATTTT. V gene TRBV11-1 combines with J gene TRBJ2-3, with TRBD1 matching over 7 bases. V gave up 5 bases and J gave up 3 bases; unmatched junction bases: 11. The CDR3 consists of 16 residues. Looked up from germline, CDR1 is SGHAT and CDR2 is FQDESV (reference sequence).

The chain has TRBV4-3 and TRBJ2-7; the D gene could be TRBD1 or TRBD2 (5 bases each). Trimming stripped 4 bases from V and 5 bases from J, with 18 bases between. This CDR3 is built from 15 residues. CDR1 is LGHNA, CDR2 YSLEER, per germline. The CDR3 region is CASSPGTALAHEQYF. The CDR3 DNA is TGCGCCAGCAGCCCGGGGACCGCCCTAGCCCACGAGCAGTACTTC.

The chain carries TRBV11-2 and TRBJ2-2; D assignment may be TRBD1 or TRBD2 (5 bases each). Deletions cut 1 base from V and 6 bases from J, with 12 bases between. Germline assignment: CDR1 SGHAT and CDR2 FQNNGV. CDR3 length equals 15 residues. CDR3 sequence: CASSLVRVEAGELFF. Here the CDR3 DNA reads TGTGCCAGCAGCTTAGTCAGGGTGGAGGCCGGGGAGCTGTTTTTT.

The chain combines TRBV18 with TRBJ1-2, with TRBD1 identical over 10 bases. CDR3 length: 16 residues. J was trimmed by 2 bases and V by 3 bases; bases with no gene match: 6. CDR1 KGHSH and CDR2 LQKENI come from the germline V gene. CDR3 in DNA: TGTGCCAGCTCACCCAAGACAGGGGGCACCAACTATGGCTACACCTTC. This translates into CASSPKTGGTNYGYTF.

The rearrangement links TRBV7-8 to TRBJ2-1, with 7 bases that match TRBD1. Germline V gene sequence: CDR1 SGHVS, CDR2 FQNEAQ. The CDR3 consists of 15 residues. Trimming cost V 2 bases and J 5 bases; bases outside gene matches: 6. The CDR3 DNA reads TGTGCCAGCAGCTTACGCGACAGGGTGGACAATGAGCAGTTCTTC. This sequence encodes CASSLRDRVDNEQFF.

The genes are TRBV4-3 and TRBJ2-5; TRBD1 matches 7 bases. The DNA end is a closer match to TRBJ2-7, so the J assignment may be wrong. The CDR3 extends over 17 amino acids. Germline assignment: CDR1 LGHNA and CDR2 YSLEER. DNA of the CDR3: TGCGCCAGCAGCCAAGATCGGACAGGCCTACTCTCCTACGAGCAGTACTTC. Its translation is CASSQDRTGLLSYEQYF.

V usage is TRBV28 and J usage is TRBJ1-1; the match to TRBD1 covers 7 bases. Germline trimming cut 7 bases from V and 4 bases from J; bases unmatched to any gene: 6. The CDR3 has 13 amino acids. Germline CDR1 is MDHEN and CDR2 is SYDVKM. CDR3 nucleotides: TGTGCCAGCACCCAGGGGGTGGGCACTGAAGCTTTCTTT. It codes for CASTQGVGTEAFF.

The chain couples TRBV27 to TRBJ1-1; 9 nucleotides align to TRBD1. V lost 3 bases to trimming and J lost 5 bases; unmatched junction nucleotides: 4. The CDR3 covers 14 residues. CDR1 MNHEY and CDR2 SMNVEV come from the germline V gene (reference sequence). CDR3 sequence reads: CASSLGTGMTEAFF. CDR3 sequence (DNA): TGTGCCAGCAGTTTGGGGACAGGGATGACTGAAGCTTTCTTT.

J is TRBJ2-7 and V is TRBV7-9; D perhaps matches TRBD1 (6 bases). V was cut by 1 base and J by 6 bases, with 7 bases left in between. Per the germline V gene, CDR1 is SEHNR and CDR2 is FQNEAQ (reference sequence). There are 12 residues in the CDR3. The CDR3 spells CASSLGGGEQYF. In DNA form, the CDR3 reads TGTGCCAGCAGCTTAGGAGGGGGCGAGCAGTACTTC.